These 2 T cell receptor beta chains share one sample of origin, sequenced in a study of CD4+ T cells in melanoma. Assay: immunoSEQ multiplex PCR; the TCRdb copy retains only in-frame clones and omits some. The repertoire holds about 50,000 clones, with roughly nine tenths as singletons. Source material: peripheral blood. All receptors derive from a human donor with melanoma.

The CDR3 region has the DNA TGTGCCAGCAGTTACTCGAATGTATGGGACGAGCAGTACTTC. Translated, it gives CASSYSNVWDEQYF. V is TRBV6-5 and J is TRBJ2-7; D call uncertain. Trimming removed 0 bases from V and 5 bases from J, with 11 bases in between. The CDR3 spans 14 residues. From germline, CDR1 is MNHEY and CDR2 SVGAGI.

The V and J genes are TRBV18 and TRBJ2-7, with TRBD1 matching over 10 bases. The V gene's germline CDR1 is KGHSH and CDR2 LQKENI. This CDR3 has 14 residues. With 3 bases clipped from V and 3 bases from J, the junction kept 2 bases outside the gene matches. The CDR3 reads CASSPRDRGYEQYF. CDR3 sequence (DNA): TGTGCCAGCTCACCCCGGGACAGGGGCTACGAGCAGTACTTC.